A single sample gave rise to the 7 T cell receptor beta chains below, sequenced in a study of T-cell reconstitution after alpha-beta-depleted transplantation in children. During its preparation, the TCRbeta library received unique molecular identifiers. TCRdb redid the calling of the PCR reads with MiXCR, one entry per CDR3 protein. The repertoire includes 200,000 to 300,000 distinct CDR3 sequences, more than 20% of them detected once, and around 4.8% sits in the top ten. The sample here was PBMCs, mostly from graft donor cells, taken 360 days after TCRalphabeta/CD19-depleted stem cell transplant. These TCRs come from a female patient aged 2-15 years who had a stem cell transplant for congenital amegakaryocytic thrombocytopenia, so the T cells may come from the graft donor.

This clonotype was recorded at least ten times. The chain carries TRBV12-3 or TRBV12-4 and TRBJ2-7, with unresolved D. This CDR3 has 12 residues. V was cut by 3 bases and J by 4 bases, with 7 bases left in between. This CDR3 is CASSFSNYEQYF. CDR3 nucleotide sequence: TGTGCCAGCAGTTTCTCGAATTACGAGCAGTACTTC.

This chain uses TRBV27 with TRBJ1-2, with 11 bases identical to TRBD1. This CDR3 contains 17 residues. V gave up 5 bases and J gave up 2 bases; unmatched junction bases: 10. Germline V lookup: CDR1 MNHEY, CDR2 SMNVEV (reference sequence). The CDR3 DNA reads TGTGCCAGCAGTCGCTCCGGGACAGGGGGATGGAACTATGGCTACACCTTC. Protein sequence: CASSRSGTGGWNYGYTF.

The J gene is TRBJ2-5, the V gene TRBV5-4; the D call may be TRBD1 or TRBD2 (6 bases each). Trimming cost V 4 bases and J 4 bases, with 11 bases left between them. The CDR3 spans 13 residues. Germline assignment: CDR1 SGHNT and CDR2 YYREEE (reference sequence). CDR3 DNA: TGTGCCAGCAGCCGGGGGCCGGCAGAGACCCAGTACTTC. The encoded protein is CASSRGPAETQYF. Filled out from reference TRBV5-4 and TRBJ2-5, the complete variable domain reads ETGVTQSPTHLIKTRGQQVTLRCSSQSGHNTVSWYQQALGQGPQFIFQYYREEENGRGNFPPRFSGLQFPNYSSELNVNALELDDSALYLCASSRGPAETQYFGPGTRLLVL.

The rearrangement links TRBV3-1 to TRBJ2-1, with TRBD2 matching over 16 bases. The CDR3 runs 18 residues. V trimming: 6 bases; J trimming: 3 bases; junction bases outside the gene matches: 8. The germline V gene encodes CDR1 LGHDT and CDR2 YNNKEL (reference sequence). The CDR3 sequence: CASSHTGTSGRDYNEQFF. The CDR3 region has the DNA TGTGCCAGCAGTCACACCGGGACTAGCGGGAGGGACTACAATGAGCAGTTCTTC.

This chain's CDR3 is CASSPANLQETQYF. Written as DNA, the CDR3 is TGTGCCAGCAGCCCGGCTAACCTCCAAGAGACCCAGTACTTC. The chain joins TRBV7-2 to TRBJ2-5; D is uncertain. This CDR3 has 14 amino acids. The V gene's germline CDR1 is SGHTA and CDR2 FQGNSA. With 5 bases removed from V and 1 base from J, the gap between germline ends came to 11 bases. The full variable domain, in which reference TRBV7-2 and TRBJ2-5 provide the parts outside the CDR3, is GAGVSQSPSNKVTEKGKDVELRCDPISGHTALYWYRQSLGQGLEFLIYFQGNSAPDKSGLPSDRFSAERTGGSVSTLTIQRTQQEDSAVYLCASSPANLQETQYFGPGTRLLVL.

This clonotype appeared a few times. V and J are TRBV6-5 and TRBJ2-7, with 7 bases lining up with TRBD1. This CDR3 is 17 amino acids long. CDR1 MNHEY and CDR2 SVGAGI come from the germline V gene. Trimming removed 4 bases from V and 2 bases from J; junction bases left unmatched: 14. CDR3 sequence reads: CASSSRAGTVITYEQYF. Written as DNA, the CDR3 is TGTGCCAGCAGTTCGAGAGCCGGGACAGTGATCACCTACGAGCAGTACTTC.

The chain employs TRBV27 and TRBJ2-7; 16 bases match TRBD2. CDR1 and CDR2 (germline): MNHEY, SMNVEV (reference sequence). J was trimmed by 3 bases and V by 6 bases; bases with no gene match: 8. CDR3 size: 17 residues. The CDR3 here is CASRPGTSGRVGYEQYF. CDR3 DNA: TGTGCCAGCAGGCCAGGGACTAGCGGGAGGGTGGGCTACGAGCAGTACTTC.